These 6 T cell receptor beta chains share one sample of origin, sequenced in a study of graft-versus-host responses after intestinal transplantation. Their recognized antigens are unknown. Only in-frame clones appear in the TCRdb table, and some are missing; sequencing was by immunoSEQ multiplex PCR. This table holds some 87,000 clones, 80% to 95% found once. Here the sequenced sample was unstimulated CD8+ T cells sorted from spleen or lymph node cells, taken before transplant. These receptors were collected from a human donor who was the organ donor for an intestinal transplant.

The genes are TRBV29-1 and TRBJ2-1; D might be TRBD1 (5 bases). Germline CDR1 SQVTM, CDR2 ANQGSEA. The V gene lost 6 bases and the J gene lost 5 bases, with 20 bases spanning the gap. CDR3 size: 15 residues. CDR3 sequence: CSVKSRQLLNNEQFF. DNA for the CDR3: TGCAGCGTCAAGAGCCGACAGCTACTAAACAATGAGCAGTTCTTC.

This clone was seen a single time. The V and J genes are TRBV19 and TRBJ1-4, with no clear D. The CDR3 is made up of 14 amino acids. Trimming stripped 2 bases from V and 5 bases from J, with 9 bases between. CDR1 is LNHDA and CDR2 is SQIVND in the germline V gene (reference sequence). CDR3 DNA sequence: TGTGCCAGTAGTATATCGCTGACAAATGAAAAACTGTTTTTT. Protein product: CASSISLTNEKLFF.

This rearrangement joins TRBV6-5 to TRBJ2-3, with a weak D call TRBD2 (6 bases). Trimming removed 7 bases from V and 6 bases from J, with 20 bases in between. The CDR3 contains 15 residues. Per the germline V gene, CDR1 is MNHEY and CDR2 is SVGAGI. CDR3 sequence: CASTPGRGWGDTQYF. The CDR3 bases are TGTGCCAGCACCCCAGGTCGGGGGTGGGGGGATACGCAGTATTTT.

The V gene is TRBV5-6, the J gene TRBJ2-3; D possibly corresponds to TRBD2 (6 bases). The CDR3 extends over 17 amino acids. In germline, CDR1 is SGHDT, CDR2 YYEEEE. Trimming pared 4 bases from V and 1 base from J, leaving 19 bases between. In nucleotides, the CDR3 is TGTGCCAGCAGCCCCTTTTCGGGAGAAGCGGGCACAGATACGCAGTATTTT. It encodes CASSPFSGEAGTDTQYF.

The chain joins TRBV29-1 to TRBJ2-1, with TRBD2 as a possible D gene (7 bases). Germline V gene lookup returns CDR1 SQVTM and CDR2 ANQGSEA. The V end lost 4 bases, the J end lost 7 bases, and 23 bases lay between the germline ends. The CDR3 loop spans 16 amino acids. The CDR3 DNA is TGCAGCGTTGGGCAGGGGCTAGCGGCCCCAGGGAATGAGCAGTTCTTC. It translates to CSVGQGLAAPGNEQFF.

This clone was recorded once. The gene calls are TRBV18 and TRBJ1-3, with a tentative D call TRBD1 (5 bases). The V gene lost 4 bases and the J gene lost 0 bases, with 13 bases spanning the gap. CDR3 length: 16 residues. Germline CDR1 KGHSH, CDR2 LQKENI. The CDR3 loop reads CASSLTTGHSGNTIYF. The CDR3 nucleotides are TGTGCCAGCTCACTAACCACAGGCCACTCTGGAAACACCATATATTTT.